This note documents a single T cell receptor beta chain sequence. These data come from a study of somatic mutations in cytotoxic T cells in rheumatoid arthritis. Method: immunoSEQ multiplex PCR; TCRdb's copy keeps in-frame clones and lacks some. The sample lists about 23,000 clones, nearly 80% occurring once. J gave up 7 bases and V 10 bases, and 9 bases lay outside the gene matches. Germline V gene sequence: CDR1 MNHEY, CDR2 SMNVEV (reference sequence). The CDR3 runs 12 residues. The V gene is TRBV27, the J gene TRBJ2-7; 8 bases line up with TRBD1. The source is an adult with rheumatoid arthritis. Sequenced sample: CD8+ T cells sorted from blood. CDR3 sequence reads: CATETGVGEQYF. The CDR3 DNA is TGTGCCACTGAGACAGGGGTGGGGGAGCAGTACTTC.